Included here is one T cell receptor beta chain sequence, with context. Original handling: Scientists estimated how many nucleated cells there were by amplifying reference gene primers. Method: immunoSEQ multiplex PCR; TCRdb's copy keeps in-frame clones and lacks some. V and J calls and clone size follow that table, whereas D and trimming were derived from the DNA. Of roughly 59,000 clones listed, around 80% are singletons. The data derive from a study of blood T cell repertoires in COVID-19. Background on the study: Acute and convalescent COVID-19 samples came from the United States, Italy and Spain. T cells, B-cell-depleted T cells, or PBMCs supplied cDNA or gDNA.

Germline CDR1 SEHNR, CDR2 FQNEAQ (reference sequence). Trimming took 9 bases from V and 4 from J; bases not matched to a gene: 7. This CDR3 contains 13 residues. The origin of this receptor is a man at least 80 years old with acute or convalescent COVID-19. The chain links TRBV7-9 to TRBJ2-5, with 8 bases matching TRBD1. Sequenced: peripheral blood. The DNA of the CDR3 is TGTGCCAGTGACAGGGGTTTGGGAGAGACCCAGTACTTC. Protein: CASDRGLGETQYF.